Below, 20 T cell receptor beta chains from the same sample are listed, as sequenced in a study of T cell responses to AZD1222 COVID-19 vaccine (TCRdb year 2021). Libraries came from the immunoSEQ multiplex PCR assay. Imported from immuneACCESS, the table was reduced by TCRdb to in-frame sequences with V and J called. These copies leave out some clones; in studies compared against another copy, an unresolved V gene accounts for under half, and the cause of the remainder is not known. The sample table lists 200,000 to 250,000 clones, roughly 94% of them with a count of one. In total, the top ten clones hold 1.7% of the sample. The sample's time point label, in plain terms: about 28 days (+/-7) after the second vaccine dose. The treatment or condition label for this specimen denotes: meningococcal conjugate vaccine given as trial control. Material: peripheral blood, obtained 28 days after the second dose of the MenACWY control vaccine. The source of these receptors is an adult who received the MenACWY meningococcal vaccine as a control.

CDR3 coding DNA: TGTGCCAGCAGCTTAGATAGACAGAACACTGAAGCTTTCTTT. Translation: CASSLDRQNTEAFF. This chain uses TRBV11-2 with TRBJ1-1; unclear D gene. V lost 0 bases and J lost 1, with 6 bases in between. This CDR3 has 14 amino acids. In germline, CDR1 is SGHAT, CDR2 FQNNGV.

This chain connects TRBV28 to TRBJ1-2, with D possibly being TRBD1 (5 bases). In germline, CDR1 is MDHEN, CDR2 SYDVKM. The CDR3 totals 16 residues. Trimming removed 7 bases at V and 3 bases at J, with 21 bases between. CDR3 loop: CASTIGVGTEYYGYTF. The CDR3 DNA is TGTGCCAGCACCATAGGGGTCGGGACGGAGTACTATGGCTACACCTTC.

This clone was recorded a few times. V usage is TRBV27 and J usage is TRBJ2-1; 11 positions match TRBD2. Germline V gene data show CDR1 as MNHEY and CDR2 as SMNVEV (reference sequence). The CDR3 has 15 amino acids. V shed 5 bases, J shed 15 bases, and the junction held 15 bases outside the gene matches. The CDR3 nucleotides read TGTGCCAGCAGTCTCCGGGGGTATAGCGGGAGGGCCACGTTCTTC. Protein product: CASSLRGYSGRATFF.

The rearrangement joins TRBV9 to TRBJ2-1; D is undetermined. CDR1 and CDR2 from the germline V gene are SGDLS and YYNGEE. CDR3 size: 15 residues. Between the trimmed V and J ends, which lost 0 bases and 7 bases, there was a span of 14 bases. This chain's CDR3 is CASSVEGSQMNEQFF. The CDR3 DNA follows: TGTGCCAGCAGCGTAGAGGGTTCCCAGATGAATGAGCAGTTCTTC.

The chain joins TRBV27 to TRBJ2-7; tentative D call: TRBD2 (5 bases). Trimming removed 6 bases at V and 6 bases at J, with 12 bases between. The CDR3 has 12 amino acids. CDR1 and CDR2 from the germline V gene are MNHEY and SMNVEV (reference sequence). The CDR3 sequence is CASSPTGSEQYF. CDR3 DNA sequence: TGTGCCAGCAGCCCGACGGGGTCCGAGCAGTACTTC.

This chain uses TRBV7-2 with TRBJ2-5; no clear D. Germline CDR1 reads SGHTA; CDR2 reads FQGNSA. The ends were cut back, 4 bases at V and 2 bases at J, with 8 bases in the middle. The CDR3 extends over 13 amino acids. The CDR3, as DNA: TGTGCCAGCAGCTCAACAGAACAAGAGACCCAGTACTTC. Protein sequence: CASSSTEQETQYF.

The chain couples TRBV13 to TRBJ2-5; weak D call: TRBD1 (5 bases). V was clipped by 2 bases and J by 0 bases, with 13 bases between them. In germline, CDR1 is PRHDT, CDR2 FYEKMQ (reference sequence). The CDR3 has 16 residues. Here the CDR3 reads CASSLLDAGNQETQYF. The CDR3 DNA reads as TGTGCCAGCAGCTTACTGGACGCAGGGAACCAAGAGACCCAGTACTTC.

The V gene is TRBV19, the J gene TRBJ2-5, with D maybe TRBD2 (5 bases). Germline V gives CDR1 LNHDA, CDR2 SQIVND (reference sequence). V was pared by 4 bases and J by 5 bases, with 14 bases between. The CDR3 loop spans 14 amino acids. The CDR3 loop reads CASSRGAIYETQYF. CDR3 bases: TGTGCCAGTAGTAGGGGAGCTATCTACGAGACCCAGTACTTC.

This chain links TRBV20-1 with TRBJ2-3; no clear D. CDR1 and CDR2 from the germline V gene are DFQATT and SNEGSKA (reference sequence). The CDR3 is 12 residues long. Deletions cut 3 bases from V and 0 bases from J, with 4 bases between. CDR3 residues: CSASASTDTQYF. CDR3 DNA sequence: TGCAGTGCTAGTGCTAGCACAGATACGCAGTATTTT.

V and J are TRBV30 and TRBJ1-1; TRBD1 might be the D (5 bases). CDR3 length: 13 residues. Germline CDR1 reads GTSNPN; CDR2 reads SVGIG (reference sequence). The V end was cut by 4 bases, the J end by 1 base, with 10 bases between. The chain's CDR3 is CAWISGGNTEAFF. The CDR3 DNA is TGTGCCTGGATTAGTGGGGGGAACACTGAAGCTTTCTTT.

The CDR3 spells CASSPGVRGYTF. In DNA, the CDR3 is TGTGCCAGCAGCCCCGGGGTCCGTGGCTACACCTTC. The V call is TRBV6-2 or TRBV6-3, the J call TRBJ1-2; D not certain. Per the germline V gene, CDR1 is MNHEY and CDR2 is SVGEGT. This CDR3 is built from 12 residues. V gave up 6 bases and J gave up 7 bases, with 12 bases separating them.

This clone was counted only a few times. The chain combines TRBV2 with TRBJ2-2; D remains ambiguous. Germline CDR1 and CDR2: SNHLY and FYNNEI. The CDR3 runs 13 residues. Deletions cut 3 bases from V and 8 bases from J, with 10 bases between. CDR3: CASSESMMGELFF. The CDR3 nucleotides read TGTGCCAGCAGTGAGTCGATGATGGGGGAGCTGTTTTTT.

The genes are TRBV10-3 and TRBJ1-1; D gene unclear. The CDR3 is 15 residues long. Germline loops: CDR1 ENHRY, CDR2 SYGVKD. Trimming pared 0 bases from V and 0 bases from J, leaving 8 bases between. The CDR3 bases are TGTGCCATCAGTGAGTCGAGGCAGTTGAACACTGAAGCTTTCTTT. Its translation: CAISESRQLNTEAFF.

The rearrangement joins TRBV19 to TRBJ2-1, with TRBD2 matching 13 bases. The J segment lost 7 bases and the V segment lost 0 bases, leaving 12 bases of the junction unmatched. The CDR3 contains 19 residues. Germline assignment: CDR1 LNHDA and CDR2 SQIVND (reference sequence). CDR3 sequence: CASSIDGPGGLAGANEQFF. The DNA for the CDR3 is TGTGCCAGTAGTATAGATGGCCCCGGTGGACTAGCGGGAGCAAATGAGCAGTTCTTC.

The rearrangement joins TRBV9 to TRBJ2-7; 10 bases are shared with TRBD2. Germline V lookup: CDR1 SGDLS, CDR2 YYNGEE. Trimming took 3 bases from V and 5 from J; bases not matched to a gene: 8. The CDR3 loop spans 15 amino acids. In DNA form, the CDR3 reads TGTGCCAGCAGCGGAGGAGCGGGAGGGCCCGACGAGCAGTACTTC. As protein: CASSGGAGGPDEQYF.

The chain links TRBV5-1 to TRBJ1-2; D not resolved. The ends were cut back, 4 bases at V and 6 bases at J, with 13 bases in the middle. CDR3 length: 13 residues. Germline V gene lookup returns CDR1 SGHRS and CDR2 YFSETQ. CDR3 nucleotide sequence: TGCGCCAGCAGCGCCCAGACTGCTAATGGCTACACCTTC. It codes for CASSAQTANGYTF.

The chain combines TRBV7-9 with TRBJ1-6; TRBD1 might be the D (5 bases). CDR3 length: 15 amino acids. V lost 1 base, J lost 7 bases, and 11 bases lay in between. Per germline, CDR1 SEHNR and CDR2 FQNEAQ (reference sequence). DNA of the CDR3: TGTGCCAGCAGCTTAGTATTGGGGGTAAATTCACCCCTCCACTTT. Its protein product is CASSLVLGVNSPLHF.

V gene TRBV28 combines with J gene TRBJ1-4; weak D call: TRBD1 (5 bases). Germline V gives CDR1 MDHEN, CDR2 SYDVKM. V was trimmed by 6 bases and J by 6 bases, leaving 11 bases between them. This CDR3 comprises 13 residues. The CDR3 protein is CASSSIGDEKLFF. In nucleotides, the CDR3 is TGTGCCAGCAGCTCCATAGGGGATGAAAAACTGTTTTTT. Filled out from reference TRBV28 and TRBJ1-4, the complete variable domain reads DVKVTQSSRYLVKRTGEKVFLECVQDMDHENMFWYRQDPGLGLRLIYFSYDVKMKEKGDIPEGYSVSREKKERFSLILESASTNQTSMYLCASSSIGDEKLFFGSGTQLSVL.

CDR3 sequence reads: CASSPNQETQYF. In nucleotides, the CDR3 is TGCGCCAGCAGCCCAAACCAAGAGACCCAGTACTTC. This chain uses TRBV5-1 with TRBJ2-5; D is uncertain. Germline V lookup: CDR1 SGHRS, CDR2 YFSETQ. V was pared by 4 bases and J by 0 bases, with 4 bases between. The CDR3 sequence is 12 residues long.

The chain employs TRBV29-1 and TRBJ2-1; TRBD2 agrees at 11 bases. Germline trimming cut 7 bases from V and 7 bases from J; bases unmatched to any gene: 9. From germline, CDR1 is SQVTM and CDR2 ANQGSEA. The CDR3 covers 14 residues. The CDR3 DNA reads TGCAGCGCTACACTAGCGGGAGCTGGGAATGAGCAGTTCTTC. Translating it yields CSATLAGAGNEQFF.